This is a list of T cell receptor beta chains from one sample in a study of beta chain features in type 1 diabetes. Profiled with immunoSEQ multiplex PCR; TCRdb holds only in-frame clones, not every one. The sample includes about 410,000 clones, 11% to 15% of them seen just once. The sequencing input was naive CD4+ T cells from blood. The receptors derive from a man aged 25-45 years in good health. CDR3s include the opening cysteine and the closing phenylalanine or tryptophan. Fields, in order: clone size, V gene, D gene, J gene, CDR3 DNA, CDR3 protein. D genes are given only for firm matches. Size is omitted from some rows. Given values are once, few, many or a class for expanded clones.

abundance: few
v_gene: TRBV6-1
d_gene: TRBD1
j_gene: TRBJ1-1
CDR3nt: TGTGCCAGCAGGGAGGGACAGGGGTTTGAAGCTTTCTTT
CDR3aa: CASREGQGFEAFF

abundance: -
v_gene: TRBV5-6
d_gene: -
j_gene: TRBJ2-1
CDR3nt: TGTGCCAGCGGGGACAATTCCTACAATGAGCAGTTCTTC
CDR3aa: CASGDNSYNEQFF

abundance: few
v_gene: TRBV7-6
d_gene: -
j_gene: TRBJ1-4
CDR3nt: TGTGCCAGCAGCTCACGGGACCCCGGTGGTGAAAAACTGTTTTTT
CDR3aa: CASSSRDPGGEKLFF

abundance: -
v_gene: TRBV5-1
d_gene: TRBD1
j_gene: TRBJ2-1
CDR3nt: TGCGCCAGCAGCTTTACAGGGGAAGATGGCAATGAGCAGTTCTTC
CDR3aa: CASSFTGEDGNEQFF

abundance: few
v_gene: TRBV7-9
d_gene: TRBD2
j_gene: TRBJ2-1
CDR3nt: TGTGCCAGCAGCCCCAGATACCCGGGACTAGGGGTAAATGAGCAGTTCTTC
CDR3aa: CASSPRYPGLGVNEQFF

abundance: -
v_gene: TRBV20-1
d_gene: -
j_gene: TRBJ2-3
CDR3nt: TGCAGTGCTCTTAACACAGATACGCAGTATTTT
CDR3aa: CSALNTDTQYF

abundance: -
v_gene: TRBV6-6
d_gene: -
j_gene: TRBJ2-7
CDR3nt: TGTGCCAGCCTCGGGTCGGGGGAGCAGTACTTC
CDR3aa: CASLGSGEQYF

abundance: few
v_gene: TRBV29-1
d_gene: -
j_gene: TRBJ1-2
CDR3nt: TGCAGCGCCGTTGGACAGAACTATGGCTACACCTTC
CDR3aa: CSAVGQNYGYTF

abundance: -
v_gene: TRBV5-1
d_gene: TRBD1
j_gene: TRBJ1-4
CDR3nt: TGCGCCAGCAGCACAGCCGGGACAGTTAATGAAAAACTGTTTTTT
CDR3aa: CASSTAGTVNEKLFF

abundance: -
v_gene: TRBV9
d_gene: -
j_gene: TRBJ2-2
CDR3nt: TGTGCCAGCAGCGCGAGACGGAGGTCAACGCTCGGCGGGGAGCTGTTTTTT
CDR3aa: CASSARRRSTLGGELFF

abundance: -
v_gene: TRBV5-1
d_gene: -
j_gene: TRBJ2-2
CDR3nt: TGCGCCAGCAGCCCGGCGAACACCGGGGAGCTGTTTTTT
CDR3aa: CASSPANTGELFF

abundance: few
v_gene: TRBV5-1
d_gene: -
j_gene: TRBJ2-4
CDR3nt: TGCGCCAGCAGCTTGGACACAGCCAAAAACATTCAGTACTTC
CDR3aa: CASSLDTAKNIQYF

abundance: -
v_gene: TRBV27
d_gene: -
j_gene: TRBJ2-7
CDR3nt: TGTGCCAGCAGTTTATCAAGGCTAGCAGATTACGAGCAGTACTTC
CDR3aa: CASSLSRLADYEQYF

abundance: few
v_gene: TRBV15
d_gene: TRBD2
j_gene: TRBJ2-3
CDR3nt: TGTGCCACCAGCAGCGAGTTTCTAGCGGGAGTGGCTACGCAGTATTTT
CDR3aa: CATSSEFLAGVATQYF

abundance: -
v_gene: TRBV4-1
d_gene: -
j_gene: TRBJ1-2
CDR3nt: TGCGCCAGCAGCCACTTGACGGGGACGGACTATGGCTACACCTTC
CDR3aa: CASSHLTGTDYGYTF

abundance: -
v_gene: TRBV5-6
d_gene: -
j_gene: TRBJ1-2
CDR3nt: TGTGCCAGCAGCTTGCAGGGGCCTAACTATGGCTACACCTTC
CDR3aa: CASSLQGPNYGYTF

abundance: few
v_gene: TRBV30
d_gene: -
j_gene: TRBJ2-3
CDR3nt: TGTGCCTGGGGTGTGGCAAATACGCAGTATTTT
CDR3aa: CAWGVANTQYF

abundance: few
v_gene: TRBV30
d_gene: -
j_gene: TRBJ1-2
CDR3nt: TGTGCCTGGTACCGGGACGTCTCTGGCTACACCTTC
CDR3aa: CAWYRDVSGYTF

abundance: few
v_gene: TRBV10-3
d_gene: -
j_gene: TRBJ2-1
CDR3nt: TGTGCCATCAGTGACTTGGGTAGCTCCTACAATGAGCAGTTCTTC
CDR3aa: CAISDLGSSYNEQFF

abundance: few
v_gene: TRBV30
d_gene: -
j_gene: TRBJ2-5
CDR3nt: TGTGCCTGCTCGCGGCAAGAGACCCAGTACTTC
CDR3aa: CACSRQETQYF

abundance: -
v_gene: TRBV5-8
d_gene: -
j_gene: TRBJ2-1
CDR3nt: TGTGCCAGCAGCTTAGGCAGGAGCTACAATGAGCAGTTCTTC
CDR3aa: CASSLGRSYNEQFF

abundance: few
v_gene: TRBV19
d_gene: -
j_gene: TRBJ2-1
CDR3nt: TGTGCCAGTAGTATGGGGAGCTCCTACAATGAGCAGTTCTTC
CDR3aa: CASSMGSSYNEQFF